These 21 T cell receptor beta chains share one sample of origin, sequenced in a study of post-analysis software for immune sequencing data. Carried by the TCR beta cDNA libraries were unique molecular identifiers. TCRdb re-derived calls from the PCR reads in MiXCR, one entry per CDR3 protein. The table includes some 890,000 distinct CDR3 sequences, roughly 50% detected once. Overall study results and limits: TRBV5-6, TRBV5-1 and TRBV20-1 were among five TRBV segments more frequent in patients than controls.

No antigen has been assigned to these receptors. The sequencing sample was made of blood. The receptors come from a girl aged 10-17 years with multiple sclerosis.

The rearrangement joins TRBV28 to TRBJ2-6; a weak D match, TRBD1 (6 bases). CDR1 is MDHEN and CDR2 is SYDVKM in the germline V gene. CDR3 length: 16 residues. Trimming left V 4 bases short and J 1 base short, with 11 bases between. The CDR3 sequence: CASSSTGQSGANVLTF. CDR3 nucleotides: TGTGCCAGCAGTTCCACCGGACAGTCTGGGGCCAACGTCCTGACTTTC.

Only a few counts were recorded for this clonotype. The CDR3 sequence: CASSAQGRSEQFF. The CDR3 bases are TGTGCCAGCAGCGCACAGGGTAGGAGTGAGCAGTTCTTC. This rearrangement joins TRBV6-4 to TRBJ2-1, with a tentative D call TRBD1 (6 bases). V was clipped by 6 bases and J by 9 bases, with 15 bases between them. Germline CDR1 and CDR2: MRHNA and SNTAGT. The CDR3 is 13 residues long.

This clonotype was observed once. The rearrangement joins TRBV6-5 to TRBJ2-3, with D perhaps TRBD2 (7 bases). The germline V gene has CDR1 MNHEY and CDR2 SVGAGI. This CDR3 comprises 17 residues. Trimming removed 2 bases from V and 3 bases from J, with 18 bases in between. CDR3 sequence reads: CASSYARLAGQTDTQYF. In nucleotides, the CDR3 is TGTGCCAGCAGTTACGCCAGACTAGCCGGACAGACAGATACGCAGTATTTT.

This chain connects TRBV29-1 to TRBJ2-7; the D is unclear. The J call could be wrong; TRBJ2-5 is a better fit for the DNA end. The CDR3 is 12 residues long. CDR1 and CDR2 from the germline V gene are SQVTM and ANQGSEA. DNA of the CDR3: TGCAGCGTTGAAACGGGCGGAGAGACCCAGTACTTC. This sequence encodes CSVETGGETQYF.

The chain couples TRBV21-1 to TRBJ1-2. TRBV21-1 is noted as a pseudogene. This CDR3 has 15 residues. CDR3 loop: CASSGRTGPNYGYTF. As DNA, the CDR3 is TGTGCCAGCAGCGGGAGAACAGGGCCCAACTATGGCTACACCTTC.

The J gene is TRBJ2-7, the V gene TRBV20-1; TRBD1 aligns across 9 bases. Germline CDR1 DFQATT, CDR2 SNEGSKA (reference sequence). This CDR3 comprises 14 residues. V trimming: 1 base; J trimming: 3 bases; junction bases outside the gene matches: 4. This chain's CDR3 is CSARVRDRDYEQYF. CDR3 DNA sequence: TGCAGTGCTAGAGTCCGGGACAGGGACTACGAGCAGTACTTC.

Only a few counts were recorded for this clonotype. The rearrangement joins TRBV6-1 to TRBJ1-2; 7 bases agree with TRBD1. The CDR3 spans 14 residues. CDR1 and CDR2 (germline): MNHNS, SASEGT. After removal of 4 bases from V and 3 bases from J, the junction contained 5 bases not matched to a gene. DNA for the CDR3: TGTGCCAGCAGTGGCAGGGGGAGAGACTATGGCTACACCTTC. Amino acids: CASSGRGRDYGYTF.

The chain combines TRBV20-1 with TRBJ2-3, with a weak D call TRBD1 (6 bases). Trimming shortened V by 6 bases and J by 5 bases, and 18 bases separated the two germline ends. CDR3 length: 14 residues. Germline CDR1 and CDR2: DFQATT and SNEGSKA (reference sequence). DNA for the CDR3: TGCAGTGCCTGGACAGCCCTCCCGGGAGATACGCAGTATTTT. Translation: CSAWTALPGDTQYF.

J is TRBJ2-1 and V is TRBV27; D unclear. With the DNA end fitting TRBJ2-7 better, the J assignment may be wrong. The CDR3 has 12 amino acids. Germline values: CDR1 MNHEY, CDR2 SMNVEV (reference sequence). CDR3 in DNA: TGTGCCAACAGCCGGACGCGGTACGAGCAGTACTTC. Translating it yields CANSRTRYEQYF.

J is TRBJ2-7 and V is TRBV3-1; D could derive from TRBD1 or TRBD2 (5 bases each). The V gene lost 1 base and the J gene lost 6 bases, with 10 bases spanning the gap. The CDR3 runs 13 residues. The V gene's germline CDR1 is LGHDT and CDR2 YNNKEL (reference sequence). CDR3 protein: CASSQGGAAEQYF. The CDR3, as DNA: TGTGCCAGCAGCCAAGGAGGGGCCGCCGAGCAGTACTTC.

This clonotype has just a few counts. The chain has TRBV12-3 or TRBV12-4 and TRBJ2-7; perhaps TRBD1 as D (6 bases). V was pared by 2 bases and J by 2 bases, with 22 bases between. The CDR3 loop spans 18 amino acids. CDR3 amino acids: CASSLQGWSLSNPYEQYF. CDR3 sequence (DNA): TGTGCCAGCAGTTTACAGGGGTGGAGCTTATCCAACCCCTACGAGCAGTACTTC.

The chain employs TRBV6-6 and TRBJ2-3; TRBD1 might be the D (6 bases). Deletions cut 2 bases from V and 5 bases from J, with 17 bases between. This CDR3 is 16 amino acids long. Germline V gives CDR1 MNHNY, CDR2 SVGAGI (reference sequence). CDR3 nucleotide sequence: TGTGCCAGCAGTTACCTTGGGGGCACGGGCGAAGATACGCAGTATTTT. Its translation is CASSYLGGTGEDTQYF.

This clonotype was seen a handful of times. This sequence joins TRBV5-1 and TRBJ1-2, with D possibly TRBD1 on 6 matching bases. The CDR3 sequence is 14 residues long. The germline V and J ends were trimmed by 0 bases and 8 bases, with 14 bases remaining between them. The germline gives CDR1 SGHRS, CDR2 YFSETQ. CDR3 in amino acids: CASSLAPGAPGYTF. The CDR3 DNA sequence: TGCGCCAGCAGCTTGGCCCCAGGGGCCCCGGGCTACACCTTC.

The J gene is TRBJ1-2, the V gene TRBV29-1, with D perhaps matching TRBD1 (5 bases). Germline V gene sequence: CDR1 SQVTM, CDR2 ANQGSEA. This CDR3 has 13 amino acids. V shed 6 bases and J shed 0 bases, with 11 bases lying between them. In nucleotides, the CDR3 is TGCAGCGTGCCGGGACTTACTAACTATGGCTACACCTTC. This encodes CSVPGLTNYGYTF.

The chain recombines TRBV5-6 with TRBJ2-3; D gene unclear. V lost 4 bases to trimming and J lost 4 bases, with 10 bases between them. CDR3 length: 13 residues. Per the germline V gene, CDR1 is SGHDT and CDR2 is YYEEEE. CDR3 residues: CASSPSYPDTQYF. The CDR3 DNA sequence: TGTGCCAGCAGCCCCTCATATCCAGATACGCAGTATTTT.

The V gene is TRBV5-1, the J gene TRBJ1-1; D may be TRBD1 (6 bases). Germline-derived CDR1 and CDR2 are SGHRS and YFSETQ. The CDR3 is made up of 12 amino acids. The ends were cut back, 5 bases at V and 6 bases at J, with 11 bases in the middle. The CDR3 is CASRVQGAEAFF. In nucleotides, the CDR3 is TGCGCCAGCAGAGTACAGGGAGCTGAAGCTTTCTTT.

The chain employs TRBV7-2 and TRBJ1-2; D is possibly TRBD1 (5 bases). The germline V and J ends were trimmed by 10 bases and 6 bases, with 18 bases remaining between them. The CDR3 has 13 residues. Germline values: CDR1 SGHTA, CDR2 FQGNSA. CDR3 sequence reads: CATSRDLGDGYTF. The CDR3 coding sequence is TGTGCCACCTCCCGGGACCTCGGAGATGGCTACACCTTC.

This chain joins TRBV7-2 and TRBJ2-5; D is perhaps TRBD1 or TRBD2 (5 bases each). CDR3 length equals 15 residues. CDR1 SGHTA and CDR2 FQGNSA come from the germline V gene. V gave up 3 bases and J gave up 1 base, with 12 bases separating them. The CDR3 nucleotides read TGTGCCAGCAGCTTCGGGGCGGGCGCCCAAGAGACCCAGTACTTC. Residues: CASSFGAGAQETQYF.

This clonotype was observed a few times. This chain connects TRBV20-1 to TRBJ2-5; 8 nucleotides agree with TRBD1. Germline lookup yields CDR1 DFQATT and CDR2 SNEGSKA (reference sequence). The CDR3 spans 14 residues. Trimming took 6 bases from V and 5 from J; bases not matched to a gene: 11. CDR3 in DNA: TGCAGTGCCTCTGACAGGGGCCAACGGGAGACCCAGTACTTC. Its protein is CSASDRGQRETQYF.

A note on this clonotype: At one of its ends the junction is not consistent with the germline gene, which may arise from a read error. The gene calls are TRBV7-9 and TRBJ1-2, with D perhaps TRBD1 (5 bases). The CDR3 spans 14 residues. From germline, CDR1 is SEHNR and CDR2 FQNEAQ (reference sequence). In DNA, the CDR3 is TGTGCCAACAGCTTAGCAGGGAGTGGCTATGGCTACACCTTC. Protein: CANSLAGSGYGYTF.

The chain couples TRBV7-2 to TRBJ2-3, with TRBD1 matching 9 bases. The CDR3 runs 16 residues. V lost 5 bases to trimming and J lost 2 bases; unmatched junction nucleotides: 8. The germline CDR1 and CDR2 sequences are SGHTA and FQGNSA. CDR3 in amino acids: CASSAVDRGSTDTQYF. The CDR3 DNA sequence: TGTGCCAGCAGCGCTGTCGACAGGGGGTCCACAGATACGCAGTATTTT.